The following is a TCR beta chain sequence with its context. This sample was taken from a study of T cell clones after liver transplantation. Study overall: TCRbeta sequencing after a pre-transplant mixed lymphocyte reaction identified graft-donor-reactive clones, later tracked in post-transplant blood.

V gave up 5 bases and J gave up 1 base; unmatched junction bases: 10. The CDR3 totals 15 residues. Germline V gene data show CDR1 as SQVTM and CDR2 as ANQGSEA. Produced via immunoSEQ multiplex PCR; TCRdb's table is partial and in-frame only. This sample has approximately 68,000 clones, with around 80% found just once. Sequences were derived from CD4+ T cells from blood, sampled before liver transplant. The chain combines TRBV29-1 with TRBJ2-5; 7 positions match TRBD2. This TCR was sampled from a human donor who received a liver transplant. The CDR3 loop is CSVTLLGTIQETQYF. The CDR3 bases are TGCAGCGTTACCCTTCTAGGGACTATCCAAGAGACCCAGTACTTC.